The 11 T cell receptor beta chains presented below share a single source sample, sequenced in a study of siplizumab effects on memory and regulatory T cells. Produced via immunoSEQ multiplex PCR; TCRdb's table is partial and in-frame only. The repertoire holds some 100,000 clones, with over 85% as singletons. The sample taken for sequencing was CD8+ T cells sorted from blood. Receptors were obtained from a human donor in good health.

The chain has TRBV19 and TRBJ2-3, with no clear D. Germline-derived CDR1 and CDR2 are LNHDA and SQIVND (reference sequence). V was shortened by 2 bases and J by 4 bases, with 10 bases between the two germline ends. The CDR3 length is 14 residues. The CDR3 region has the DNA TGTGCCAGTAGTATAATAACCGCGGCAGATACGCAGTATTTT. Protein product: CASSIITAADTQYF.

The chain employs TRBV2 and TRBJ2-3; TRBD2 matches at 9 bases. The CDR3 is 14 amino acids. V dropped 8 bases and J dropped 4; count of bases not matched to a gene: 7. Germline V lookup: CDR1 SNHLY, CDR2 FYNNEI. The CDR3 is CASEGREGADTQYF. DNA for the CDR3: TGTGCCAGCGAGGGGCGGGAGGGGGCAGATACGCAGTATTTT.

This chain connects TRBV7-2 to TRBJ1-5; no clear D. Trimming cost V 1 base and J 0 bases, with 10 bases left between them. The germline gives CDR1 SGHTA, CDR2 FQGNSA. This CDR3 is 16 amino acids long. The CDR3 coding sequence is TGTGCCAGCAGCTTAGGTGTAGGAAATAGCAATCAGCCCCAGCATTTT. It encodes CASSLGVGNSNQPQHF.

The V gene is TRBV14, the J gene TRBJ2-7; D gene ambiguous. Trimming pared 1 base from V and 3 bases from J, leaving 4 bases between. This CDR3 region has 12 residues. The germline V gene encodes CDR1 SGHDN and CDR2 FVKESK. In nucleotides, the CDR3 is TGTGCCAGCAGCCAAGTCGTCTACGAGCAGTACTTC. Its translation: CASSQVVYEQYF.

The V and J genes are TRBV6-1 and TRBJ1-5; 11 nucleotides align to TRBD1. This CDR3 spans 14 amino acids. Germline values: CDR1 MNHNS, CDR2 SASEGT. J was trimmed by 4 bases and V by 6 bases; bases with no gene match: 2. CDR3 bases: TGTGCCAGCAGAGGGACAGGGGGTAATCAGCCCCAGCATTTT. Amino acids: CASRGTGGNQPQHF.

J is TRBJ2-1 and V is TRBV15; a possible D gene is TRBD1 (6 bases). Deletions cut 7 bases from V and 4 bases from J, with 14 bases between. CDR3 length equals 14 residues. Germline lookup yields CDR1 LNHNV and CDR2 YYDKDF (reference sequence). DNA for the CDR3: TGTGCCACCAAGGCAGGGGCCTCTTACAATGAGCAGTTCTTC. Translation: CATKAGASYNEQFF.

The rearrangement joins TRBV27 to TRBJ2-7; perhaps TRBD1 as D (6 bases). The V and J ends lost 6 bases and 7 bases respectively, with 19 bases between them. CDR3 length: 14 residues. In germline, CDR1 is MNHEY, CDR2 SMNVEV (reference sequence). The CDR3 nucleotides are TGTGCCAGCAGCACGGACAGCAACCCCTGGGAGCAGTACTTC. Residues: CASSTDSNPWEQYF.

The rearrangement uses TRBV4-1 and TRBJ2-7; D not resolved. The germline gives CDR1 MGHRA, CDR2 YSYEKL. Trimming took off 0 bases at V and 0 bases at J, with 12 bases between the two ends. The CDR3 extends over 16 amino acids. The CDR3 nucleotides are TGCGCCAGCAGCCAAGATCTGGGTGTCAGCTCCTACGAGCAGTACTTC. It is translated as CASSQDLGVSSYEQYF.

This chain joins TRBV29-1 and TRBJ2-1, with 9 nucleotides matching TRBD2. Trimming at V came to 3 bases and at J to 2 bases, leaving 5 bases not matched to a gene. The CDR3 extends over 15 amino acids. The germline CDR1 and CDR2 sequences are SQVTM and ANQGSEA. The CDR3 region has the DNA TGCAGCGTTGACAGACTAGCGGACACCTACAATGAGCAGTTCTTC. Protein sequence: CSVDRLADTYNEQFF.

This chain joins TRBV6-4 and TRBJ2-1; TRBD2 agrees at 9 bases. CDR3 length: 15 residues. J lost 6 bases, V lost 0 bases, and 3 bases had no gene match. Germline V gene data show CDR1 as MRHNA and CDR2 as SNTAGT. The CDR3 DNA sequence: TGTGCCAGCAGTGACTCATTAGCGGGAGCCAATGAGCAGTTCTTC. Its translation is CASSDSLAGANEQFF.

This rearrangement joins TRBV7-3 to TRBJ2-1; possibly TRBD1 or TRBD2 for D (6 bases each). CDR1 SGHTA and CDR2 FQGTGA come from the germline V gene. V lost 2 bases, J lost 0 bases, and 11 bases lay in between. The CDR3 has 16 amino acids. This CDR3 reads CASSLGGPTSYNEQFF. The CDR3 bases are TGTGCCAGCAGCTTAGGGGGGCCAACCTCCTACAATGAGCAGTTCTTC.